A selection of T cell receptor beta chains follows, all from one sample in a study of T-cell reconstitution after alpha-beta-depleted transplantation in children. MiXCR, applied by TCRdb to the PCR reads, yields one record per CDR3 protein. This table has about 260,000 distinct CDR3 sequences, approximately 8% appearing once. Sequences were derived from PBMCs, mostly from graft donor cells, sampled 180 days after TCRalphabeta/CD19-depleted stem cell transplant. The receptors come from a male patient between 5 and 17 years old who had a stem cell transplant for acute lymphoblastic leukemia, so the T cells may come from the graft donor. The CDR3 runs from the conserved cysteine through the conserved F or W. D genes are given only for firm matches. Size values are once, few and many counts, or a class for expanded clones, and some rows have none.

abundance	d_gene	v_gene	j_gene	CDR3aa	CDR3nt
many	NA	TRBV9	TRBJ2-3	CASSVGIADTQYF	TGTGCCAGCAGCGTGGGGATAGCAGATACGCAGTATTTT
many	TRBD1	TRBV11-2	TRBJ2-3	CASSFGQGPDTQYF	TGTGCCAGCAGCTTCGGACAGGGTCCAGATACGCAGTATTTT
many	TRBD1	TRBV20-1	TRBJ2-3	CSALTGRTDTQYF	TGCAGTGCTCTGACAGGGCGCACAGATACGCAGTATTTT
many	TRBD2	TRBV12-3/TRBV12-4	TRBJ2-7	CASSLASAGGTYEQYF	TGTGCCAGCAGTTTAGCGTCGGCGGGGGGAACCTACGAGCAGTACTTC
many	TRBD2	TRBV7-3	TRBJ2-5	CASSLTGGDETQYF	TGTGCCAGCAGTCTTACGGGGGGGGATGAGACCCAGTACTTC
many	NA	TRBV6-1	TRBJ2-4	CASSEGFLAKNIQYF	TGTGCCAGCAGCGAGGGGTTCCTAGCCAAAAACATTCAGTACTTC
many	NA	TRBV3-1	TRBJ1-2	CASSQIVTRDKDYGYTF	TGTGCCAGCAGCCAAATAGTCACCCGGGACAAAGACTATGGCTACACCTTC
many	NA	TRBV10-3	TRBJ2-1	CAISESVGVGNEQFF	TGTGCCATCAGTGAGTCGGTCGGGGTGGGTAATGAGCAGTTCTTC
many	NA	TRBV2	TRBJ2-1	CASSVLVSQFF	TGTGCCAGCAGTGTACTGGTGTCGCAGTTCTTC
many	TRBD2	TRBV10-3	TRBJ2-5	CAIRASGQGTQYF	TGTGCCATCAGGGCTAGCGGGCAAGGGACCCAGTACTTC
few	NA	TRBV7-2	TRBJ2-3	CASSPNRDTQYF	TGTGCCAGCAGCCCGAATCGGGATACGCAGTATTTT
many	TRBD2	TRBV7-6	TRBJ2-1	CASSTLAGAAFF	TGTGCCAGCAGCACATTAGCGGGGGCAGCGTTCTTC
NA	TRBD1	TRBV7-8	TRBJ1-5	CASSFRTGGNKPQHF	TGTGCCAGCAGCTTCCGGACAGGGGGCAATAAGCCCCAGCATTTT